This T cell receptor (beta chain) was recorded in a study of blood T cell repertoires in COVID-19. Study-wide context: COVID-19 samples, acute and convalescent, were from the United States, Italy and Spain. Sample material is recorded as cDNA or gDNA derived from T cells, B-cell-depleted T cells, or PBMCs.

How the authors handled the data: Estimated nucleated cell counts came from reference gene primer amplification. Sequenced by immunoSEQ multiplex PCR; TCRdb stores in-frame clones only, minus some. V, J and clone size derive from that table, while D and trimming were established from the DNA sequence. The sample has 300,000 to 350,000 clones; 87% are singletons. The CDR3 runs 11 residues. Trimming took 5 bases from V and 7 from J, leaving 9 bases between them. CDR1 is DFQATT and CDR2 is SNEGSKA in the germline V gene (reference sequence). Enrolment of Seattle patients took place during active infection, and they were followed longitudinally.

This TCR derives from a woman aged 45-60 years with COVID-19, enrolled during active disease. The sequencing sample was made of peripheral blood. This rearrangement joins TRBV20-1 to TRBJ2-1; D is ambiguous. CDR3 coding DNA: TGCAGTGCTTGGTCCCGGAATGAGCAGTTCTTC. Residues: CSAWSRNEQFF.